A single sample is the source of the 21 T cell receptor beta chains below, sequenced in a study of blood T cells in healthy people across ages. For the second PCR, which ran for roughly 7 to 11 cycles, a sample-barcoded 5' primer and a J-beta primer mix were used. TCRdb re-analysed the 5' RACE reads in MiXCR, keeping a single row per CDR3 protein. The table shows around 650,000 distinct CDR3 sequences, with around 43% occurring only once. Sample: blood. The receptors were sampled from an elderly man in good health.

A few counts support this clonotype. The V and J genes are TRBV29-1 and TRBJ1-2; D is ambiguous. The V and J ends lost 4 bases and 5 bases respectively, with 14 bases between them. The CDR3 is made up of 13 amino acids. Germline V gene data show CDR1 as SQVTM and CDR2 as ANQGSEA. The CDR3 here is CSVVFRGGYGYTF. The CDR3 nucleotides are TGCAGCGTTGTCTTCCGGGGAGGTTATGGCTACACCTTC.

This clonotype was seen a single time. The V and J genes are TRBV2 and TRBJ2-5; 10 bases map to TRBD2. The DNA matches TRBJ2-7 better at its end, which makes the J call doubtful. CDR3 length: 14 amino acids. The V gene's germline CDR1 is SNHLY and CDR2 FYNNEI. DNA of the CDR3: TGTGCCAGCAGTTCGGGACTAGCGCTGAACGAGCAGTACTTC. It encodes CASSSGLALNEQYF.

This clonotype was counted many times. The gene calls are TRBV9 and TRBJ2-1; maybe TRBD1 (6 bases). V was shortened by 2 bases and J by 3 bases, with 12 bases between the two germline ends. Germline V gene lookup returns CDR1 SGDLS and CDR2 YYNGEE. This CDR3 comprises 15 residues. The DNA for the CDR3 is TGTGCCAGCAGCGTCGTGACAGGAGACTACAATGAGCAGTTCTTC. Protein product: CASSVVTGDYNEQFF. The whole variable domain, filled in from reference TRBV9 and TRBJ2-1, reads DSGVTQTPKHLITATGQRVTLRCSPRSGDLSVYWYQQSLDQGLQFLIQYYNGEERAKGNILERFSAQQFPDLHSELNLSSLELGDSALYFCASSVVTGDYNEQFFGPGTRLTVL.

The rearrangement joins TRBV28 to TRBJ2-5; 14 bases align to TRBD2. The J call is in doubt because the DNA end fits TRBJ2-7 better. The CDR3 covers 17 residues. Germline CDR1 reads MDHEN; CDR2 reads SYDVKM. The CDR3 loop reads CASSLRLAGGPRDEQYF. The CDR3 nucleotides read TGTGCCAGCAGTTTACGACTAGCGGGAGGGCCAAGGGACGAGCAGTACTTC.

Notes on this clonotype: Germline is not matched at one junction end, which may reflect a read error. This chain links TRBV28 with TRBJ2-7; TRBD2 might be the D (6 bases). The length of the CDR3 is 17 residues. Germline V gene lookup returns CDR1 MDHEN and CDR2 SYDVKM. The CDR3 reads CASSLLVSGAETYDQYF. CDR3 DNA: TGTGCCAGCAGTTTATTAGTCTCGGGAGCGGAAACCTACGATCAGTACTTC.

This clonotype was found a few times. The chain uses TRBV27 and TRBJ2-1, with 11 bases aligning to TRBD2. CDR1 and CDR2 (germline): MNHEY, SMNVEV (reference sequence). V shed 9 bases, J shed 5 bases, and the junction held 9 bases outside the gene matches. The CDR3 sequence is 15 residues long. The CDR3 DNA sequence: TGTGCCAGTCGTTTAGCGGGAGGGGGGAACAATGAGCAGTTCTTC. Residues: CASRLAGGGNNEQFF.

This clonotype has a handful of counts. The chain recombines TRBV7-9 with TRBJ1-5, with D perhaps matching TRBD1 (5 bases). Trimming removed 5 bases from V and 1 base from J, with 18 bases in between. This CDR3 is built from 17 residues. The germline gives CDR1 SEHNR, CDR2 FQNEAQ (reference sequence). The CDR3 is CASSGPSGGISNQPQHF. The CDR3 nucleotides are TGTGCCAGCAGCGGGCCCTCTGGGGGTATCAGCAATCAGCCCCAGCATTTT.

The CDR3 spells CASSQAGGRGDQETQYF. CDR3 sequence (DNA): TGTGCCAGCAGCCAAGCCGGGGGGCGGGGGGATCAAGAGACCCAGTACTTC. V is TRBV4-2 and J is TRBJ2-5, with 8 bases fitting TRBD2. The CDR3 has 17 residues. V was clipped by 1 base and J by 2 bases; unmatched bases: 9. Germline lookup yields CDR1 LGHNA and CDR2 YNFKEQ.

V is TRBV20-1 and J is TRBJ2-1, with 15 bases lining up with TRBD2. V lost 1 base, J lost 9 bases, and 7 bases stayed unmatched. Per the germline V gene, CDR1 is DFQATT and CDR2 is SNEGSKA (reference sequence). The CDR3 has 16 residues. CDR3 residues: CSARVEGLAGGFEQFF. The DNA of the CDR3 is TGCAGTGCTAGAGTTGAAGGACTAGCGGGGGGGTTTGAGCAGTTCTTC.

The chain is built from TRBV5-1 and TRBJ2-1; D may be TRBD2 (6 bases). Germline assignment: CDR1 SGHRS and CDR2 YFSETQ. The germline V and J ends were trimmed by 0 bases and 13 bases, with 11 bases remaining between them. This CDR3 is 12 amino acids long. CDR3 bases: TGCGCCAGCAGCTTGGCCCGGGAGACCCAGTTCTTC. Its protein is CASSLARETQFF.

This clonotype was counted many times. The V gene is TRBV28, the J gene TRBJ2-7; 10 positions match TRBD1. The CDR3 has 15 amino acids. V dropped 5 bases and J dropped 3; count of bases not matched to a gene: 7. CDR1 MDHEN and CDR2 SYDVKM come from the germline V gene. Written as DNA, the CDR3 is TGTGCCAGCAGTGGATCCGGGACAGGGGTCTACGAGCAGTACTTC. This sequence encodes CASSGSGTGVYEQYF. The variable domain in full, with the rest retrieved from reference TRBV28 and TRBJ2-7, is DVKVTQSSRYLVKRTGEKVFLECVQDMDHENMFWYRQDPGLGLRLIYFSYDVKMKEKGDIPEGYSVSREKKERFSLILESASTNQTSMYLCASSGSGTGVYEQYFGPGTRLTVT.

This chain joins TRBV20-1 and TRBJ1-5; possible D gene TRBD1, 5 bases. The CDR3 has 13 residues. Trimming removed 5 bases at V and 0 bases at J, with 8 bases between. Germline loops: CDR1 DFQATT, CDR2 SNEGSKA (reference sequence). The CDR3 reads CSADSNSNQPQHF. The CDR3 DNA is TGCAGTGCTGACAGCAATAGCAATCAGCCCCAGCATTTT.

The CDR3 sequence is CASSGGPRADNYGYTF. The CDR3 DNA follows: TGTGCCAGCAGCGGAGGCCCGAGGGCAGACAACTATGGCTACACCTTC. The rearrangement uses TRBV9 and TRBJ1-2; D is unclear. Looked up from germline, CDR1 is SGDLS and CDR2 is YYNGEE. Trimming cost V 3 bases and J 2 bases, with 17 bases left between them. CDR3 size: 16 residues.

J is TRBJ2-7 and V is TRBV4-1, with a weak D call TRBD1 (6 bases). The J call could be wrong; TRBJ2-5 is a better fit for the DNA end. The CDR3 sequence is 14 residues long. The germline gives CDR1 MGHRA, CDR2 YSYEKL. CDR3: CASSRRDMGETQYF. The CDR3 DNA is TGCGCCAGCAGCCGCCGGGACATGGGAGAGACCCAGTACTTC.

As DNA, the CDR3 is TGTGCCAGCAGCGTTGGCGGACTAGTAGGTAATGAGCAGTTCTTC. Translated, it gives CASSVGGLVGNEQFF. The chain has TRBV9 and TRBJ2-1; 7 bases match TRBD2. Trimming at V came to 2 bases and at J to 7 bases, leaving 9 bases not matched to a gene. The CDR3 loop spans 15 amino acids. Germline lookup yields CDR1 SGDLS and CDR2 YYNGEE. The variable domain in full, completed from reference TRBV9 and TRBJ2-1, reads DSGVTQTPKHLITATGQRVTLRCSPRSGDLSVYWYQQSLDQGLQFLIQYYNGEERAKGNILERFSAQQFPDLHSELNLSSLELGDSALYFCASSVGGLVGNEQFFGPGTRLTVL.

The CDR3 here is CASSQGLLRETQYF. In DNA, the CDR3 is TGCGCCAGCAGCCAAGGACTCCTAAGGGAGACCCAGTACTTC. The rearrangement joins TRBV4-3 to TRBJ2-5; the D is unclear. Germline assignment: CDR1 LGHNA and CDR2 YSLEER. Trimming stripped 1 base from V and 5 bases from J, with 11 bases between. The CDR3 has 14 amino acids.

This clonotype was detected only a few times. The chain employs TRBV5-1 and TRBJ2-1, with a weak D call TRBD1 (6 bases). Germline CDR1 reads SGHRS; CDR2 reads YFSETQ. CDR3 size: 16 residues. V gave up 0 bases and J gave up 7 bases, with 17 bases separating them. This chain's CDR3 is CASSLEMARGLNEQFF. CDR3 coding DNA: TGCGCCAGCAGCTTGGAGATGGCTAGGGGGTTGAATGAGCAGTTCTTC.

The rearrangement joins TRBV5-1 to TRBJ2-1; 15 nucleotides align to TRBD2. Germline CDR1 reads SGHRS; CDR2 reads YFSETQ. V lost 4 bases and J lost 0; bases outside the gene matches: 2. The CDR3 totals 17 residues. CDR3 amino acids: CASSGTSGRNSYNEQFF. The CDR3 DNA sequence: TGCGCCAGCAGCGGGACTAGCGGGAGGAACTCCTACAATGAGCAGTTCTTC.

This clonotype has only a few counts. CDR3 DNA: TGTGCCAGCAGTGACTCCGGGACTACAGCCACAGATACGCAGTATTTT. Protein: CASSDSGTTATDTQYF. The gene calls are TRBV25-1 and TRBJ2-3, with 7 bases fitting TRBD2. Trimming took 3 bases from V and 2 from J; bases not matched to a gene: 8. Germline V gives CDR1 MGHDK, CDR2 SYGVNS. The length of the CDR3 is 16 residues.

The V gene is TRBV12-3 or TRBV12-4, the J gene TRBJ2-2, with 12 bases identical to TRBD2. The ends lost 4 bases at V and 1 base at J; junction bases unmatched: 10. There are 19 residues in the CDR3. CDR3 region: CASSSRLAGVVGNTGELFF. In DNA, the CDR3 is TGTGCCAGCAGTTCCCGACTAGCGGGAGTGGTTGGGAACACCGGGGAGCTGTTTTTT.

The chain is built from TRBV4-3 and TRBJ2-1, with 7 positions matching TRBD2. Germline CDR1 LGHNA, CDR2 YSLEER. Trimming at V came to 6 bases and at J to 6 bases, leaving 2 bases not matched to a gene. The CDR3 totals 12 residues. CDR3 nucleotide sequence: TGCGCCAGCAGGGGGAGGGCCAATGAGCAGTTCTTC. Its protein is CASRGRANEQFF.